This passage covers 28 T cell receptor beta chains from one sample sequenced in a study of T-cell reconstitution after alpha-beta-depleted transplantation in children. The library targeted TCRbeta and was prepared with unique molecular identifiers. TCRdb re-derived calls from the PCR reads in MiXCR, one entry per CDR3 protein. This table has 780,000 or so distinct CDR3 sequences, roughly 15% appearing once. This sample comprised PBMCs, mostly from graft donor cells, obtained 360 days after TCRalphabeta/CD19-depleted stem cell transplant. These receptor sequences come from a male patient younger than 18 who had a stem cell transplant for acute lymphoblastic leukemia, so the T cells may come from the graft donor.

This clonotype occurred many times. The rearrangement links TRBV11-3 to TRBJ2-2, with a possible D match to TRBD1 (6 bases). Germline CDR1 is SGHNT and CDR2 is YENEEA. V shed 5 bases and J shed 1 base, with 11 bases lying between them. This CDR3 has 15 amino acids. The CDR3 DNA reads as TGTGCCAGCAGCCCCCTGACAGGGAACACCGGGGAGCTGTTTTTT. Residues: CASSPLTGNTGELFF.

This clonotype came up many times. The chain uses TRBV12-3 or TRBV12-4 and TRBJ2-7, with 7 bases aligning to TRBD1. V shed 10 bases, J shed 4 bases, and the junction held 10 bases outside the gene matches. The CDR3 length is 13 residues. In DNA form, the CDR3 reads TGTGCCACCTCCGGGACAGCGCCTTACGAGCAGTACTTC. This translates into CATSGTAPYEQYF.

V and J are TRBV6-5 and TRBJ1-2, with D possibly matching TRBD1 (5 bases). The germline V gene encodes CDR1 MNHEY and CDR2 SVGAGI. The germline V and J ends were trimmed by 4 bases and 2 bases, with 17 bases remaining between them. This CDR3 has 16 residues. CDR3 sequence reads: CASSFSRQGRNYGYTF. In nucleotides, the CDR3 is TGTGCCAGCAGTTTCTCGAGGCAGGGTAGGAACTATGGCTACACCTTC.

This chain's CDR3 is CASITWTGNEQFF. The CDR3 region has the DNA TGTGCCAGCATCACCTGGACGGGCAATGAGCAGTTCTTC. This chain joins TRBV25-1 and TRBJ2-1; unclear D gene. Germline assignment: CDR1 MGHDK and CDR2 SYGVNS. V lost 7 bases, J lost 6 bases, and 13 bases lay in between. This CDR3 has 13 residues.

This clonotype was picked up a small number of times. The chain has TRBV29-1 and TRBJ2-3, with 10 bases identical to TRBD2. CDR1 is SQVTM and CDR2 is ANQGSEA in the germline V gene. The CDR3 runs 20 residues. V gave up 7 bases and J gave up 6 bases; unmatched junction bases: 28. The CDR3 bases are TGCAGCGCGACCCCGCCGGGACTAGCGATTGATTGGTTCTGGACGGATACGCAGTATTTT. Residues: CSATPPGLAIDWFWTDTQYF.

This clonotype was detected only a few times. CDR3 DNA: TGTGCCAGCAGCTCACCTCGTCACAGATTTAATCAGCCCCAGCATTTT. The encoded protein is CASSSPRHRFNQPQHF. The V gene is TRBV7-7, the J gene TRBJ1-5; D uncertain. The V end was cut by 4 bases, the J end by 4 bases, with 17 bases between. The germline V gene encodes CDR1 SSHAT and CDR2 FNYEAQ (reference sequence). The CDR3 extends over 16 amino acids. The full variable domain, in which reference TRBV7-7 and TRBJ1-5 provide the parts outside the CDR3, is GAGVSQSPRYKVTKRGQDVTLRCDPISSHATLYWYQQALGQGPEFLTYFNYEAQPDKSGLPSDRFSAERPEGSISTLTIQRTEQRDSAMYRCASSSPRHRFNQPQHFGDGTRLSIL.

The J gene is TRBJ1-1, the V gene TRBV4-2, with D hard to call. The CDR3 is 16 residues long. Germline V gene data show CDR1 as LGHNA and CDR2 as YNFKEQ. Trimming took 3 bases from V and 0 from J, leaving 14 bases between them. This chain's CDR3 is CASSQRRGRLNTEAFF. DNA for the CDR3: TGTGCCAGCAGCCAGCGAAGAGGACGGTTGAACACTGAAGCTTTCTTT.

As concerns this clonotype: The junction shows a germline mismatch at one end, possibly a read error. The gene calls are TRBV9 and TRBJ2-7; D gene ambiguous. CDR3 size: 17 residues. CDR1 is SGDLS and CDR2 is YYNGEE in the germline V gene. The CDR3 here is CARSCGRPKYLEYGQYF. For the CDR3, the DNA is TGTGCCAGATCCTGTGGACGGCCTAAATATCTAGAGTACGGGCAGTACTTC.

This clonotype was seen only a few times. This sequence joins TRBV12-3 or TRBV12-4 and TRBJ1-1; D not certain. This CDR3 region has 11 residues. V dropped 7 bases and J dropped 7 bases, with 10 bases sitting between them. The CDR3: CASIREFEAFF. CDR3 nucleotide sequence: TGTGCCAGCATCCGGGAGTTTGAAGCTTTCTTT.

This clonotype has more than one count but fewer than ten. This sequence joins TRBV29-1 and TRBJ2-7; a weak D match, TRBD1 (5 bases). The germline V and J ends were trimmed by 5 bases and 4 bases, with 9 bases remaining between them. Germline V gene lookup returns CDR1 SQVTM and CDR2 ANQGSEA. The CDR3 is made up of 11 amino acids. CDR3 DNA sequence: TGCAGCGTTTTGGACATTTACGAGCAGTACTTC. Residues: CSVLDIYEQYF.

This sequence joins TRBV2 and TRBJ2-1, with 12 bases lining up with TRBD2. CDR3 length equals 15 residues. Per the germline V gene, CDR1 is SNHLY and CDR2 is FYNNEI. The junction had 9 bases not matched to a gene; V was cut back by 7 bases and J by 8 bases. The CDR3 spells CASTGGLAGIYEQFF. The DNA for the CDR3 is TGTGCCAGCACGGGAGGACTAGCGGGAATCTATGAGCAGTTCTTC.

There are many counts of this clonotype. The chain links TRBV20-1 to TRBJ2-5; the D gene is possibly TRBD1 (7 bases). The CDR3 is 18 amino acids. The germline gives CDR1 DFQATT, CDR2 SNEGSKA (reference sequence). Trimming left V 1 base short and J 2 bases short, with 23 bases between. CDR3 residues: CSARVIGGLTGTQETQYF. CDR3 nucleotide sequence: TGCAGTGCTAGAGTAATTGGGGGATTGACAGGGACTCAAGAGACCCAGTACTTC.

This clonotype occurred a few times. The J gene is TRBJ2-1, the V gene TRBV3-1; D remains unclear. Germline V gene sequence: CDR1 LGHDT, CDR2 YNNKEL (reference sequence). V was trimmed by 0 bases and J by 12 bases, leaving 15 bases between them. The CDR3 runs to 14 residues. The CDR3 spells CASSQEARTDRQFF. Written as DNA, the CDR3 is TGTGCCAGCAGCCAAGAAGCTAGAACAGACCGGCAGTTCTTC.

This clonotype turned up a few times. The CDR3 reads CASSFKVREARYNEQFF. The CDR3 DNA is TGTGCCAGCAGTTTTAAGGTGCGGGAGGCGCGTTACAATGAGCAGTTCTTC. The gene calls are TRBV27 and TRBJ2-1; TRBD2 matches 8 bases. This CDR3 has 17 amino acids. Trimming took 3 bases from V and 4 from J; bases not matched to a gene: 11. Per germline, CDR1 MNHEY and CDR2 SMNVEV (reference sequence).

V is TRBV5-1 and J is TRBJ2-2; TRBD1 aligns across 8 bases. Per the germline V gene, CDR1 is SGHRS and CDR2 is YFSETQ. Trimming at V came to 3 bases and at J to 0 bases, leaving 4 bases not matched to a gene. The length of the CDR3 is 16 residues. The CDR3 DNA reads TGCGCCAGCAGCTCTTGGACAGGGACGAACACCGGGGAGCTGTTTTTT. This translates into CASSSWTGTNTGELFF.

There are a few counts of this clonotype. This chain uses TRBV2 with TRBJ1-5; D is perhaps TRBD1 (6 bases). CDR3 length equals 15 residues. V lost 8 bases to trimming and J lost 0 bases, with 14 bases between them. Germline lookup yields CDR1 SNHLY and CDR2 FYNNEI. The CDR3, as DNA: TGTGCCAGCCGAGCTGAGGGACATAGCAATCAGCCCCAGCATTTT. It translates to CASRAEGHSNQPQHF.

Here the CDR3 DNA reads TGTGCCAGCAGTTTACGGGGTTTGGGGAATGGCTACACCTTC. Amino acid sequence: CASSLRGLGNGYTF. The J gene is TRBJ1-2, the V gene TRBV12-3 or TRBV12-4; D is uncertain. The CDR3 extends over 14 amino acids. V was shortened by 2 bases and J by 6 bases, with 13 bases between the two germline ends.

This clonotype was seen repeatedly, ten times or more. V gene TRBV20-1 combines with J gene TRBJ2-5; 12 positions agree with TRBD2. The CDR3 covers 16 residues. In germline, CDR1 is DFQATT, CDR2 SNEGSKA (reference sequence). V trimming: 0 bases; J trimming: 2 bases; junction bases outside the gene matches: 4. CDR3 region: CSARELAGGSQETQYF. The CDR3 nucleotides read TGCAGTGCTAGAGAACTAGCGGGAGGTTCGCAAGAGACCCAGTACTTC.

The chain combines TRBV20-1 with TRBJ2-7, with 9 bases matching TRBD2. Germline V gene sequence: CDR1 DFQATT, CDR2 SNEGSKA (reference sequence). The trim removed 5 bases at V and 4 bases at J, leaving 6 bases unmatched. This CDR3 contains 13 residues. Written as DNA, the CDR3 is TGCAGTGCTCCCGGGACTAGCACGTACGAGCAGTACTTC. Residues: CSAPGTSTYEQYF.

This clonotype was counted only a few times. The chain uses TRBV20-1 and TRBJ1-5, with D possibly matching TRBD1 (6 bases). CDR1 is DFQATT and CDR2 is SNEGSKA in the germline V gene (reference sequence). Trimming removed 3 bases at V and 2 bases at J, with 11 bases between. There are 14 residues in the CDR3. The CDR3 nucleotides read TGCAGTGCTAGCGACAGGCCCGGCAATCAGCCCCAGCATTTT. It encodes CSASDRPGNQPQHF.

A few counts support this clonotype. The CDR3 DNA follows: TGCAGTGCCCCCGACAGGGGACGATCTTCGGGGACCCAGTACTTC. It is translated as CSAPDRGRSSGTQYF. The chain combines TRBV20-1 with TRBJ2-5, with TRBD1 identical over 8 bases. J gave up 7 bases and V 6 bases, and 16 bases lay outside the gene matches. This CDR3 contains 15 residues. The germline V gene encodes CDR1 DFQATT and CDR2 SNEGSKA (reference sequence).

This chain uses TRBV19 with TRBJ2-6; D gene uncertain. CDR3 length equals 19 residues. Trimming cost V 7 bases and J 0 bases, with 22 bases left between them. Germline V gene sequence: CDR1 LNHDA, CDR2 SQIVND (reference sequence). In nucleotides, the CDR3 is TGTGCCAGTATGAGTAATCTTGGCAGGTTACACTCTGGGGCCAACGTCCTGACTTTC. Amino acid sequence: CASMSNLGRLHSGANVLTF.

As DNA, the CDR3 is TGTGCCAGCAGCCAAGGGAATCACCCCTACTACGAGCAGTACTTC. It encodes CASSQGNHPYYEQYF. This chain uses TRBV3-1 with TRBJ2-7; no clear D. With 1 base removed from V and 3 bases from J, the gap between germline ends came to 13 bases. Per germline, CDR1 LGHDT and CDR2 YNNKEL (reference sequence). CDR3 length: 15 residues.

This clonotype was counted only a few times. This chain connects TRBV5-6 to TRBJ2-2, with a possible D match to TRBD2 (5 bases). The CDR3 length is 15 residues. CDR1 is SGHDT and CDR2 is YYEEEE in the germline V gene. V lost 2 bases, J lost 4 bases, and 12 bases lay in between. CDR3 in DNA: TGTGCCAGCAGCTTCTGGCCTGGAGGCACCGGGGAGCTGTTTTTT. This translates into CASSFWPGGTGELFF.

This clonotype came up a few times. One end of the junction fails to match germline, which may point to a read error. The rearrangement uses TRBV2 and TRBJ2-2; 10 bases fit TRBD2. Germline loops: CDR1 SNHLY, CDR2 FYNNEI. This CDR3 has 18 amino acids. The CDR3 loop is CASSEDTSGRARTGELFF. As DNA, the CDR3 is TGTGCCAGCAGCGAAGACACGAGCGGGAGGGCCCGGACCGGGGAGCTGTTTTTT.

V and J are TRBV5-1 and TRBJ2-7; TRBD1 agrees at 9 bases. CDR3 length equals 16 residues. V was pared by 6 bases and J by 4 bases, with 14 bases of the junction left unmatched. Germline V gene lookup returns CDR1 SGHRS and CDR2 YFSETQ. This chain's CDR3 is CASTDGPGQGIYEQYF. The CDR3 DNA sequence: TGCGCCAGCACCGATGGACCGGGACAGGGTATATACGAGCAGTACTTC.

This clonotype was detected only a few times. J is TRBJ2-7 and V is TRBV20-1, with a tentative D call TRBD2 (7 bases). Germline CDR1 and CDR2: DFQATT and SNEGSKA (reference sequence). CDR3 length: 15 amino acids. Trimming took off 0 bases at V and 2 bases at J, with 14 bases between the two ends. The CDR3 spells CSARDLGGHPYEQYF. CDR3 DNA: TGCAGTGCTAGAGATCTCGGGGGGCACCCCTACGAGCAGTACTTC.

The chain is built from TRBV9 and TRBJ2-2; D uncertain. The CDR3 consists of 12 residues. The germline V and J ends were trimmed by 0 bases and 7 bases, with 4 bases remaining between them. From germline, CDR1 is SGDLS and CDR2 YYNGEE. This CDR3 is CASSVGNGELFF. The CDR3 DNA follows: TGTGCCAGCAGCGTAGGGAACGGGGAGCTGTTTTTT.